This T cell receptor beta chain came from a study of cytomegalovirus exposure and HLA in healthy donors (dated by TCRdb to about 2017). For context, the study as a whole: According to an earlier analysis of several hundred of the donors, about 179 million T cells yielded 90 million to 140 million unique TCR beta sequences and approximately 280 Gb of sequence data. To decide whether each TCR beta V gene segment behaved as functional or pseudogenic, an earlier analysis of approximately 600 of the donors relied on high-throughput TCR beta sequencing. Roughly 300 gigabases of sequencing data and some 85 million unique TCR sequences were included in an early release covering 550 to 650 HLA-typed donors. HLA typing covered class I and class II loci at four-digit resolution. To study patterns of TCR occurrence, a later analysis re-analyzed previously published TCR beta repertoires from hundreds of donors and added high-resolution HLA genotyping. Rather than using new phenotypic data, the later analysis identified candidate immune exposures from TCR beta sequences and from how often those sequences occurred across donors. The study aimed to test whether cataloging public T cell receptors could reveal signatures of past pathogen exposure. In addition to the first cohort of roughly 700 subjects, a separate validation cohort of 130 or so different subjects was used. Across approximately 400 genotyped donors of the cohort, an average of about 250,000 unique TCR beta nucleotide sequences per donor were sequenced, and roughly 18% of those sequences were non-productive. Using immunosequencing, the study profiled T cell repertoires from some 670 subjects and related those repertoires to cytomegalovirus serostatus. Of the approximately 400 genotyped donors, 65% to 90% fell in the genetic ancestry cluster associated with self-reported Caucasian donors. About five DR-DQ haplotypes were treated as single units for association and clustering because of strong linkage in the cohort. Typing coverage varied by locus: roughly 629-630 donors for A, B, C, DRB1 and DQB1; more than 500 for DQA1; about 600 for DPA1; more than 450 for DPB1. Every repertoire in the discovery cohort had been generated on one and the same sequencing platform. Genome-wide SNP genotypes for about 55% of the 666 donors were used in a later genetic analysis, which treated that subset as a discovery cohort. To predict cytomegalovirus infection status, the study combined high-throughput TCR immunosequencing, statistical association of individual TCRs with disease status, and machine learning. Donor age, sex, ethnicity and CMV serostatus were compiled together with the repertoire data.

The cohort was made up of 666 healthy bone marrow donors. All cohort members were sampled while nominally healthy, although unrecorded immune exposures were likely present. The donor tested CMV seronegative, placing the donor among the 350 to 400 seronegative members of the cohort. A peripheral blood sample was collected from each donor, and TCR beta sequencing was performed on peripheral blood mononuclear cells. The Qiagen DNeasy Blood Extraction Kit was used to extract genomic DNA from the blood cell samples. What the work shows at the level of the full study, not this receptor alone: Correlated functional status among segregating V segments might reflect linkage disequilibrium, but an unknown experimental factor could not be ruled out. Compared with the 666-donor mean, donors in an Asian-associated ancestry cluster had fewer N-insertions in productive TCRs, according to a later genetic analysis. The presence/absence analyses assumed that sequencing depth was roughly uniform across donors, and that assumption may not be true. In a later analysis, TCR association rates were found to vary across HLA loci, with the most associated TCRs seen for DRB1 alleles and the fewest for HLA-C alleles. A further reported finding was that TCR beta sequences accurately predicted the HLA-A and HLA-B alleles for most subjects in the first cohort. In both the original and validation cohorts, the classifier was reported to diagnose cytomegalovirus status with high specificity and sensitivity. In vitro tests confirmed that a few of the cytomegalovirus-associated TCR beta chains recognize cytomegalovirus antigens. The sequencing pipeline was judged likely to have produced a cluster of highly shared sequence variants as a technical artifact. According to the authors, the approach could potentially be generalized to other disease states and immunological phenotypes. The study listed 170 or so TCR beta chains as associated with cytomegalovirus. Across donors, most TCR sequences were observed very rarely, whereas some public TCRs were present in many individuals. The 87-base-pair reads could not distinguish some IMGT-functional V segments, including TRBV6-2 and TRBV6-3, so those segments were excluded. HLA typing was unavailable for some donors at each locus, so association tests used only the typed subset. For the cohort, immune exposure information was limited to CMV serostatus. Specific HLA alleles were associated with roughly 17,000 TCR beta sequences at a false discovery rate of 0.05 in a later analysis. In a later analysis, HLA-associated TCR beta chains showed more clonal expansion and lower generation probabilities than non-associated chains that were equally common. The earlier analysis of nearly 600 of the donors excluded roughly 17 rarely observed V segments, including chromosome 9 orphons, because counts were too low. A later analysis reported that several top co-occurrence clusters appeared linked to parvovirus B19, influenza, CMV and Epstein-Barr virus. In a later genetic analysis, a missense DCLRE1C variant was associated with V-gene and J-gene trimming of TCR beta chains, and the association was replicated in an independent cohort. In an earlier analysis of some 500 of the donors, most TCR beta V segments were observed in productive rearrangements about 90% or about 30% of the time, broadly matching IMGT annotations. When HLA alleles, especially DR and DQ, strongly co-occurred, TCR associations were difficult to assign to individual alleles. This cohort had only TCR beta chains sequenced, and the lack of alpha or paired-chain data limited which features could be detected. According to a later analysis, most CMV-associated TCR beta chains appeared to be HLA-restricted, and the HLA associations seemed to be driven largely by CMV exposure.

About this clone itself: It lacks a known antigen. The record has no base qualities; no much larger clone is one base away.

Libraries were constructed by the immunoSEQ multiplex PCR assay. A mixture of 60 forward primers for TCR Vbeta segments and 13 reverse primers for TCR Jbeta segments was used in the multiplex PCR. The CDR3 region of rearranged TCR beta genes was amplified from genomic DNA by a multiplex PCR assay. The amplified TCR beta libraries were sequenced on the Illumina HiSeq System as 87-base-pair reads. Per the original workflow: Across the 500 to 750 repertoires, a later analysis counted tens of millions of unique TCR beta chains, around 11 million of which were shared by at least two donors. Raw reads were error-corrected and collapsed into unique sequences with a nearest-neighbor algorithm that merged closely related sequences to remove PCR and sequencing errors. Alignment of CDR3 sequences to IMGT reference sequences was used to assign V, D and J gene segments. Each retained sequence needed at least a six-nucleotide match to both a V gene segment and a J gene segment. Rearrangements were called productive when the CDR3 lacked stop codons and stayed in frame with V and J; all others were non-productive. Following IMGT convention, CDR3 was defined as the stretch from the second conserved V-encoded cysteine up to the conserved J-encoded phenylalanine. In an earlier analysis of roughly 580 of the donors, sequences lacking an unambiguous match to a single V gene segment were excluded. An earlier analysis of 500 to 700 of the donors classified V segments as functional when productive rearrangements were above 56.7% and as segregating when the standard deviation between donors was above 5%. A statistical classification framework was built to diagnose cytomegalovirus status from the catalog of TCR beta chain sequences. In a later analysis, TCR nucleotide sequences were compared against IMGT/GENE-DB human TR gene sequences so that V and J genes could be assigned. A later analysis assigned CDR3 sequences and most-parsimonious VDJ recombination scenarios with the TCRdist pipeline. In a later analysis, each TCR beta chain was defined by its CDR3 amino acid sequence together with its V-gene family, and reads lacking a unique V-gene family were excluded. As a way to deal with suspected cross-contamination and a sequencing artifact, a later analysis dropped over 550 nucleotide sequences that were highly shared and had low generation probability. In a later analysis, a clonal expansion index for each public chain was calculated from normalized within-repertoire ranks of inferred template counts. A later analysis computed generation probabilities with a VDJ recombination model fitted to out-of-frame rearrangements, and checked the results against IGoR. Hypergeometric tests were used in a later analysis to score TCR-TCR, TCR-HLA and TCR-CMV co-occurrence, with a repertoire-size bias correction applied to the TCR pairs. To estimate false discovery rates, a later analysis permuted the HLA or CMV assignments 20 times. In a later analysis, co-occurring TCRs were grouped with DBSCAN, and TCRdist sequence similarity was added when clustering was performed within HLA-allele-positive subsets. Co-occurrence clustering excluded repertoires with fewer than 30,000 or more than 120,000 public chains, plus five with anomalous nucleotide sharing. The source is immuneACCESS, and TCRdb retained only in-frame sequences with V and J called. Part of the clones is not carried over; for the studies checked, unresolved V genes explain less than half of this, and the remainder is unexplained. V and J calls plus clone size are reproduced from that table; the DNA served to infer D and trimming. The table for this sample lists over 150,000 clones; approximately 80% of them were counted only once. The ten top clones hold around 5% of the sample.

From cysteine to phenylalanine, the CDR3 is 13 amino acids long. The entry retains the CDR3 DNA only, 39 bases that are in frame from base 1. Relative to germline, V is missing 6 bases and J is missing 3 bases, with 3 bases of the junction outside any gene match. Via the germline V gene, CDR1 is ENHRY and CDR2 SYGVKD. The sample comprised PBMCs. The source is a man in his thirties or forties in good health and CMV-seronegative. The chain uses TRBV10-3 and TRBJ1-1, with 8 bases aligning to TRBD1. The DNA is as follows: TGTGCCATCAGGGACAGGGAGTACACTGAAGCTTTCTTT. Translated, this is CAIRDREYTEAFF.